Following are 2 T cell receptor beta chains from one sample sequenced in a study of CD8+ T cells in alopecia areata. Reverse transcription of extracted RNA yielded cDNA, which provided the sequencing template. Produced via immunoSEQ multiplex PCR; TCRdb's table is partial and in-frame only. The profile shows about 280,000 clones, 55% to 75% of them singletons. Indicated treatment: oral pan-JAK inhibitor, 5-10 mg twice daily. The specimen comprised CD4+ T cells sorted from blood, sampled at week 24, from a patient treated with tofacitinib. Receptor source: a human donor with alopecia areata.

This sequence joins TRBV6-6 and TRBJ1-2, with TRBD1 matching over 9 bases. In germline, CDR1 is MNHNY, CDR2 SVGAGI (reference sequence). CDR3 length: 14 residues. V was pared by 6 bases and J by 2 bases, with 4 bases of the junction left unmatched. The CDR3 sequence is CASSSTGGNYGYTF. The CDR3 nucleotides are TGTGCCAGCAGCTCCACAGGGGGCAACTATGGCTACACCTTC.

A few counts support this clone. The chain is built from TRBV29-1 and TRBJ2-6; D ambiguous. Trimming took 6 bases from V and 2 from J, leaving 5 bases between them. Germline V gene data show CDR1 as SQVTM and CDR2 as ANQGSEA. The CDR3 runs to 12 residues. CDR3 loop: CSVAPGANVLTF. For the CDR3, the DNA is TGCAGCGTGGCGCCTGGGGCCAACGTCCTGACTTTC.